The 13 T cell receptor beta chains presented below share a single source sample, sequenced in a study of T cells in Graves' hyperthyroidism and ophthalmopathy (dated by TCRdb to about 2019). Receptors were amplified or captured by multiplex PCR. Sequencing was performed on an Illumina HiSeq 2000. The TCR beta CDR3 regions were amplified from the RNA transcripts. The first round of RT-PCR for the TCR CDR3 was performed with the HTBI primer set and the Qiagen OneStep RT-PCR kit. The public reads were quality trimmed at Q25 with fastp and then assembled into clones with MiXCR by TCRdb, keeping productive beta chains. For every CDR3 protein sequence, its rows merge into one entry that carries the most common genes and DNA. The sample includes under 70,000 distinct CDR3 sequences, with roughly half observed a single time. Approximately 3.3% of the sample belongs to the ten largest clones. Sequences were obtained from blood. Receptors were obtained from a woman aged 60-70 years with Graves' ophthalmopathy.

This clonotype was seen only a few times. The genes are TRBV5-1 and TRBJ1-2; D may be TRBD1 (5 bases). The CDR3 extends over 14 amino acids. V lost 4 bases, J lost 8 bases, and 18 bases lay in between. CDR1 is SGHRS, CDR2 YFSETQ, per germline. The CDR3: CASSLGTSGGGYTF. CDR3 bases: TGCGCCAGCAGCCTCGGGACTAGCGGGGGGGGCTACACCTTC.

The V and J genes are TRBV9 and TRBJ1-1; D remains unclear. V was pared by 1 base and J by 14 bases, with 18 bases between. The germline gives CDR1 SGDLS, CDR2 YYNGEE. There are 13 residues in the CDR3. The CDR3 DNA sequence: TGTGCCAGCAGCGTAATGCCAGACAATGAGCAGTTCTTT. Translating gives CASSVMPDNEQFF.

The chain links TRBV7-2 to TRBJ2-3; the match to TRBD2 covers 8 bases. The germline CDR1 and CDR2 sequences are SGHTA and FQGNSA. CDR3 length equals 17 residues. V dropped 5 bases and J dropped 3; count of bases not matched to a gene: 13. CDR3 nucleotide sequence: TGTGCCAGCAGCCCAAACCGGGGGGGCCGTGAGACAGATACGCAGTATTTT. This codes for CASSPNRGGRETDTQYF.

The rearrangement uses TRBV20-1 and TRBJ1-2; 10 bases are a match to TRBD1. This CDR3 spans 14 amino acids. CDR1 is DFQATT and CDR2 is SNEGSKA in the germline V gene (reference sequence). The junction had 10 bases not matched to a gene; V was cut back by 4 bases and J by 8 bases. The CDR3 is CSATPDRGIKGYTF. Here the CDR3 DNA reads TGCAGTGCTACACCGGACAGGGGGATTAAGGGCTACACCTTC.

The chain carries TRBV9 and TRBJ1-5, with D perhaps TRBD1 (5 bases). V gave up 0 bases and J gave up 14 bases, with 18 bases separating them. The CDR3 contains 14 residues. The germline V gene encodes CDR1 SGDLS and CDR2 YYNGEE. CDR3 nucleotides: TGTGCCAGCAGCGTAGCTTTAGGCAGGGCGTACGAGCATTTT. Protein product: CASSVALGRAYEHF.

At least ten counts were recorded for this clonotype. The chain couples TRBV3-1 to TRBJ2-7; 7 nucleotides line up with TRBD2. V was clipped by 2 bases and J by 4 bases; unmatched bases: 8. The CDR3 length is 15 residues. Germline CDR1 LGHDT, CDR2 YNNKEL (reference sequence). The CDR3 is CASSQFTPGRYEQYF. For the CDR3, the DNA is TGTGCCAGCAGCCAATTCACGCCCGGGAGGTACGAGCAGTACTTC.

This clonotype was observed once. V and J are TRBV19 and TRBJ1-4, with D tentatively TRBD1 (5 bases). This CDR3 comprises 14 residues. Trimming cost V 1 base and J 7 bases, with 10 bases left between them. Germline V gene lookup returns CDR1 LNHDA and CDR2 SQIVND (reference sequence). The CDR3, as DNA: TGTGCCAGTAGTATAGGTGGGGCGAGTGAAAAACTGTTTTTT. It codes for CASSIGGASEKLFF.

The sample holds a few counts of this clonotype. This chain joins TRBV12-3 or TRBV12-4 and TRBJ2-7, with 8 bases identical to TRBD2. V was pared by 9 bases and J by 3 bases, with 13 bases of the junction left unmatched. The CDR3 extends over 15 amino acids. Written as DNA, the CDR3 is TGTGCCAGTCTAGAGGGCGGGAGGCCGAACTACGAGCAGTACTTC. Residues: CASLEGGRPNYEQYF.

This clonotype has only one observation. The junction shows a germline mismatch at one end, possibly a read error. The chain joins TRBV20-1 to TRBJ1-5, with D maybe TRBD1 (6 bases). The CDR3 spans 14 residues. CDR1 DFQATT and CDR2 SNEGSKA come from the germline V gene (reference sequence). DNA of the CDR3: TGCAGTGCTAGAGATCAGGGGATTAATCAGCCCCGGCATTTT. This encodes CSARDQGINQPRHF.

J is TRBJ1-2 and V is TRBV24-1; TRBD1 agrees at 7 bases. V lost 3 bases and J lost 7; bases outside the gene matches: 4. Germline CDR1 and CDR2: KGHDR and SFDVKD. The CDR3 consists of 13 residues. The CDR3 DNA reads TGTGCCACCAGTGATGGGACAGTTATTGGCTACACCTTC. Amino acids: CATSDGTVIGYTF.

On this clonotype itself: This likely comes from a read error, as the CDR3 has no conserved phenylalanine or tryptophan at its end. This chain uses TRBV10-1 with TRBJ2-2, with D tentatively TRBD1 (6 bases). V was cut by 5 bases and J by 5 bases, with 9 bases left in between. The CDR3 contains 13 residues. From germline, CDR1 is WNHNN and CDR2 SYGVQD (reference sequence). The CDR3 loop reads CASSSRGTGELFV. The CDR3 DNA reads TGCGCCAGCAGTTCCAGGGGAACCGGGGAGCTGTTTGTT.

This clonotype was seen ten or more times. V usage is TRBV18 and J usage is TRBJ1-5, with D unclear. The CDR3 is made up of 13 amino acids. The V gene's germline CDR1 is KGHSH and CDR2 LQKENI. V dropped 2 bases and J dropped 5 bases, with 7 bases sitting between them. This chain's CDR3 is CASSPGVDQPQHF. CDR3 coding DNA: TGTGCCAGCTCACCAGGGGTAGATCAGCCCCAGCATTTT.

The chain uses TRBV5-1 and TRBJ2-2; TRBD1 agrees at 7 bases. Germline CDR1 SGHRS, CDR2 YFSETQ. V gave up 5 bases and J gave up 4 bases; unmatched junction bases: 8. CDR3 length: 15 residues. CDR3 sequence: CASRPGTATTGELFF. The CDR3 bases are TGCGCCAGCAGGCCCGGGACAGCTACCACCGGGGAGCTGTTTTTT.